This entry describes one T cell receptor (beta chain). The repertoire was sequenced with immunoSEQ multiplex PCR; TCRdb's copy has only in-frame clones and lacks some. The data show around 200,000 clones, 65% to 85% seen once. The data stem from a study of blood T cell repertoires in COVID-19. CDR1 and CDR2 (germline): SQVTM, ANQGSEA. The CDR3 loop spans 13 amino acids. Trimming cost V 5 bases and J 0 bases, with 10 bases left between them. The source material was peripheral blood. The receptor's source is a man between 35 and 55 years old with active or convalescent COVID-19. The chain employs TRBV29-1 and TRBJ1-1; TRBD1 might be the D (5 bases). The CDR3 DNA sequence: TGCAGCGTTCGGCCAGGGCTGAACACTGAAGCTTTCTTT. Amino acids: CSVRPGLNTEAFF.